A selection of T cell receptor beta chains follows, all from one sample in a study of technical replicates of blood from a handful of donors. The method was immunoSEQ multiplex PCR; TCRdb's version includes in-frame clones alone and lacks a portion of them. Among about 79,000 clones listed, approximately 94% were seen once. Sequencing used T cells isolated from PBMCs. Receptor source: a human donor in good health. Both conserved end residues are part of each CDR3. Fields, in order: J gene, clone size, D gene, V gene, CDR3 protein, CDR3 DNA. The D gene is left open where the match is weak. For some rows the clone size is stated as once, few or many, or as a class when expanded; others skip it.

J: TRBJ2-2
size: once
D: TRBD2
V: TRBV5-1
CDR3: CASSRQRETGELFF
DNA: TGCGCCAGCAGCCGACAGCGGGAGACCGGGGAGCTGTTTTTT

J: TRBJ1-5
size: NA
D: NA
V: TRBV15
CDR3: CATSRGGGTQPQHF
DNA: TGTGCCACCAGCAGAGGGGGGGGAACTCAGCCCCAGCATTTT

J: TRBJ2-5
size: NA
D: NA
V: TRBV28
CDR3: CASSPFREETQYF
DNA: TGTGCCAGCAGTCCGTTCAGGGAAGAGACCCAGTACTTC

J: TRBJ2-7
size: NA
D: NA
V: TRBV27
CDR3: CASSLKPLSDNSYEQYF
DNA: TGTGCCAGCAGTTTAAAACCACTATCGGACAACTCCTACGAGCAGTACTTC

J: TRBJ2-7
size: NA
D: NA
V: TRBV30
CDR3: CAWSVAVYEQYF
DNA: TGTGCCTGGAGTGTAGCCGTCTACGAGCAGTACTTC

J: TRBJ2-7
size: NA
D: TRBD1
V: TRBV28
CDR3: CASSLPPRTGLSYEQYF
DNA: TGTGCCAGCAGTTTACCCCCCCGGACAGGTTTAAGCTACGAGCAGTACTTC

J: TRBJ2-5
size: NA
D: TRBD2
V: TRBV5-4
CDR3: CASTLTSGGLETQYF
DNA: TGTGCCAGCACTCTCACTAGCGGGGGGCTTGAGACCCAGTACTTC

J: TRBJ1-5
size: NA
D: TRBD1
V: TRBV19
CDR3: CASSIGGGTDRTNQPQHF
DNA: TGTGCCAGTAGTATTGGAGGGGGGACAGACCGGACGAATCAGCCCCAGCATTTT

J: TRBJ1-2
size: NA
D: NA
V: TRBV7-3
CDR3: CASSLGAGGVNYGYTF
DNA: TGTGCCAGCAGCTTAGGGGCCGGGGGAGTCAACTATGGCTACACCTTC

J: TRBJ2-7
size: NA
D: NA
V: TRBV21-1
CDR3: CASSTSTRVRGDEQYF
DNA: TGTGCCAGCAGCACCTCAACTAGAGTTCGTGGAGACGAGCAGTACTTC

J: TRBJ1-1
size: NA
D: NA
V: TRBV7-9
CDR3: CASSLGGITEAFF
DNA: TGTGCCAGCAGCTTAGGCGGGATCACTGAAGCTTTCTTT

J: TRBJ2-7
size: once
D: NA
V: TRBV21-1
CDR3: CASSTPNRPGGCPEQYF
DNA: TGTGCCAGCAGCACCCCTAATCGGCCAGGGGGCTGTCCCGAGCAGTACTTC

J: TRBJ1-5
size: NA
D: NA
V: TRBV28
CDR3: CASSLDFGNQPQHF
DNA: TGTGCCAGCAGTTTAGATTTCGGTAATCAGCCCCAGCATTTT

J: TRBJ1-1
size: NA
D: NA
V: TRBV4-2
CDR3: CASSQDPGRGEAFF
DNA: TGTGCCAGCAGCCAAGATCCGGGGCGGGGGGAAGCTTTCTTT

J: TRBJ2-7
size: NA
D: TRBD1
V: TRBV29-1
CDR3: CSASGGSVEQYF
DNA: TGCAGCGCCTCAGGGGGCTCGGTCGAGCAGTACTTC

J: TRBJ2-3
size: NA
D: NA
V: TRBV4-1
CDR3: CASSQDLNSYTDTQYF
DNA: TGCGCCAGCAGCCAAGATTTAAACAGCTACACAGATACGCAGTATTTT

J: TRBJ2-7
size: NA
D: TRBD1
V: TRBV5-1
CDR3: CASSEFPTGGYEQYF
DNA: TGCGCCAGCAGTGAATTCCCGACAGGGGGGTACGAGCAGTACTTC

J: TRBJ1-1
size: NA
D: NA
V: TRBV7-3
CDR3: CASSLKGGALNTEAFF
DNA: TGTGCCAGCAGCTTAAAAGGCGGCGCTTTGAACACTGAAGCTTTCTTT

J: TRBJ1-1
size: NA
D: NA
V: TRBV5-1
CDR3: CASSLTGSNTEAFF
DNA: TGCGCCAGCAGCTTGACAGGATCCAACACTGAAGCTTTCTTT

J: TRBJ1-4
size: NA
D: NA
V: TRBV7-6
CDR3: CASSRRGRVDEKLFF
DNA: TGTGCCAGCAGCCGGAGGGGGAGGGTTGATGAAAAACTGTTTTTT

J: TRBJ1-1
size: NA
D: TRBD1
V: TRBV6-5
CDR3: CASSSPTTGATEAFF
DNA: TGTGCCAGCAGCTCCCCCACGACAGGGGCCACTGAAGCTTTCTTT

J: TRBJ2-7
size: NA
D: NA
V: TRBV6-5
CDR3: CASSYRDSPPSYEQYF
DNA: TGTGCCAGCAGTTACCGCGACAGTCCACCATCCTACGAGCAGTACTTC

J: TRBJ2-7
size: NA
D: NA
V: TRBV6-5
CDR3: CASSYGGKGAYEQYF
DNA: TGTGCCAGCAGTTACGGGGGAAAGGGGGCCTACGAGCAGTACTTC

J: TRBJ2-3
size: NA
D: NA
V: TRBV4-1
CDR3: CASSRTSGDSTDTQYF
DNA: TGCGCCAGCAGCCGTACGAGCGGAGACTCCACAGATACGCAGTATTTT

J: TRBJ2-7
size: NA
D: TRBD2
V: TRBV15
CDR3: CATSRVSGIYEQYF
DNA: TGTGCCACCAGCAGAGTTAGCGGGATTTACGAGCAGTACTTC

J: TRBJ2-4
size: NA
D: NA
V: TRBV4-1
CDR3: CASSQVPGVRNIQYF
DNA: TGCGCCAGCAGCCAAGTTCCGGGAGTGAGGAACATTCAGTACTTC

J: TRBJ1-1
size: NA
D: NA
V: TRBV2
CDR3: CASIGLNLGNTEAFF
DNA: TGTGCCAGCATAGGACTAAACCTAGGGAACACTGAAGCTTTCTTT

J: TRBJ2-1
size: once
D: TRBD2
V: TRBV23-1
CDR3: CASSQSKREEDNEQFF
DNA: TGCGCCAGCAGTCAATCGAAACGGGAGGAAGACAATGAGCAGTTCTTC

J: TRBJ2-1
size: NA
D: TRBD1
V: TRBV7-7
CDR3: CASSRDRYNEQFF
DNA: TGTGCTAGCAGCAGGGACAGGTACAATGAGCAGTTCTTC

J: TRBJ1-5
size: NA
D: NA
V: TRBV25-1
CDR3: CASSESGDQPQHF
DNA: TGTGCCAGCAGTGAATCGGGGGATCAGCCCCAGCATTTT

J: TRBJ2-4
size: NA
D: NA
V: TRBV13
CDR3: CASSLRFRGGAGAKNIQYF
DNA: TGTGCCAGCAGCTTAAGATTTCGAGGGGGGGCCGGAGCCAAAAACATTCAGTACTTC

J: TRBJ2-5
size: NA
D: NA
V: TRBV7-6
CDR3: CASSPGETQYF
DNA: TGTGCCAGCAGCCCCGGAGAGACCCAGTACTTC

J: TRBJ2-7
size: NA
D: TRBD2
V: TRBV6-5
CDR3: CASRMGLAAYEQYF
DNA: TGTGCCAGCAGGATGGGACTAGCGGCCTACGAGCAGTACTTC

J: TRBJ2-7
size: NA
D: TRBD2
V: TRBV15
CDR3: CATSGGLGSYEQYF
DNA: TGTGCCACCAGCGGGGGACTAGGCTCCTACGAGCAGTACTTC

J: TRBJ2-2
size: NA
D: NA
V: TRBV14
CDR3: CASSQVFKDWTAPDSNTGELFF
DNA: TGTGCCAGCAGCCAAGTTTTCAAGGACTGGACAGCTCCCGATTCGAACACCGGGGAGCTGTTTTTT

J: TRBJ1-5
size: NA
D: NA
V: TRBV27
CDR3: CASSFSGNQPQHF
DNA: TGTGCCAGCAGTTTCTCGGGAAATCAGCCCCAGCATTTT

J: TRBJ2-5
size: NA
D: NA
V: TRBV7-9
CDR3: CASTVRGNQETQYF
DNA: TGTGCCAGCACCGTACGGGGGAACCAAGAGACCCAGTACTTC

J: TRBJ1-2
size: NA
D: NA
V: TRBV6-5
CDR3: CASTTGTDLAGGYTF
DNA: TGTGCCAGCACTACAGGGACGGATCTTGCGGGTGGCTACACCTTC

J: TRBJ2-1
size: NA
D: TRBD1
V: TRBV11-3
CDR3: CASSPGTGGYEQFF
DNA: TGTGCCAGCAGCCCCGGGACAGGGGGGTATGAGCAGTTCTTC

J: TRBJ2-7
size: NA
D: TRBD2
V: TRBV4-1
CDR3: CASSQLHLVASGTYEQYF
DNA: TGCGCCAGCAGCCAATTACATTTAGTGGCTAGCGGGACCTACGAGCAGTACTTC

J: TRBJ1-4
size: NA
D: NA
V: TRBV7-9
CDR3: CASSSPMGEKLFF
DNA: TGTGCCAGCAGCTCCCCCATGGGCGAAAAACTGTTTTTT

J: TRBJ1-3
size: NA
D: NA
V: TRBV30
CDR3: CAWSVLGEGESRSGNTIYF
DNA: TGTGCCTGGAGTGTACTGGGGGAGGGGGAGAGCCGCTCTGGAAACACCATATATTTT